One TCR beta chain is described in this entry. The source of the sample is a study of CD8 T cells in Susac syndrome. RNA totalling roughly 0.45 to 1 ug underwent reverse transcription with random hexamers. TCRdb reprocessed the immunoSEQ multiplex PCR reads via MiXCR and lists one record per CDR3 protein. The data contain about 71,000 distinct CDR3 sequences, roughly 95% of them seen just once; the ten biggest clones take up 0.11%. The CDR3 extends over 11 amino acids. The germline CDR1 and CDR2 sequences are SQVTM and ANQGSEA. The V segment lost 7 bases and the J segment 4 bases; nucleotides outside the gene matches: 4.

The chain employs TRBV29-1 and TRBJ2-7; 7 bases fit TRBD1. The clonotype originates from a human donor with multiple sclerosis. Sample: CD4+ T cells from PBMCs. CDR3 in amino acids: CSARTGYEQYF. Here the CDR3 DNA reads TGCAGCGCCAGGACAGGTTACGAGCAGTACTTC.